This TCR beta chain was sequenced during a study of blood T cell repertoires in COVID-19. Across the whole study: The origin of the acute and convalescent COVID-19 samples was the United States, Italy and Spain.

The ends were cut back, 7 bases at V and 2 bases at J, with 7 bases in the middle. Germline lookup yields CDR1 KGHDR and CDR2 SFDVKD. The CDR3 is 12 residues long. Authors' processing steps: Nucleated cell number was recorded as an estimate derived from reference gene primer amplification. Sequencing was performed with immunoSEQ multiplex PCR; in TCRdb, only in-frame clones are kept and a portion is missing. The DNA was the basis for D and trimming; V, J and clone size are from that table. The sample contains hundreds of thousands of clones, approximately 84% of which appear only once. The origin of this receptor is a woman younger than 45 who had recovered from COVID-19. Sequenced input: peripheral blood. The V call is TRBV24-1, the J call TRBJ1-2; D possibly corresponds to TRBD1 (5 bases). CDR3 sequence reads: CATSAGNYGYTF. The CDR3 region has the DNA TGTGCCACCAGCGCAGGGAACTATGGCTACACCTTC.